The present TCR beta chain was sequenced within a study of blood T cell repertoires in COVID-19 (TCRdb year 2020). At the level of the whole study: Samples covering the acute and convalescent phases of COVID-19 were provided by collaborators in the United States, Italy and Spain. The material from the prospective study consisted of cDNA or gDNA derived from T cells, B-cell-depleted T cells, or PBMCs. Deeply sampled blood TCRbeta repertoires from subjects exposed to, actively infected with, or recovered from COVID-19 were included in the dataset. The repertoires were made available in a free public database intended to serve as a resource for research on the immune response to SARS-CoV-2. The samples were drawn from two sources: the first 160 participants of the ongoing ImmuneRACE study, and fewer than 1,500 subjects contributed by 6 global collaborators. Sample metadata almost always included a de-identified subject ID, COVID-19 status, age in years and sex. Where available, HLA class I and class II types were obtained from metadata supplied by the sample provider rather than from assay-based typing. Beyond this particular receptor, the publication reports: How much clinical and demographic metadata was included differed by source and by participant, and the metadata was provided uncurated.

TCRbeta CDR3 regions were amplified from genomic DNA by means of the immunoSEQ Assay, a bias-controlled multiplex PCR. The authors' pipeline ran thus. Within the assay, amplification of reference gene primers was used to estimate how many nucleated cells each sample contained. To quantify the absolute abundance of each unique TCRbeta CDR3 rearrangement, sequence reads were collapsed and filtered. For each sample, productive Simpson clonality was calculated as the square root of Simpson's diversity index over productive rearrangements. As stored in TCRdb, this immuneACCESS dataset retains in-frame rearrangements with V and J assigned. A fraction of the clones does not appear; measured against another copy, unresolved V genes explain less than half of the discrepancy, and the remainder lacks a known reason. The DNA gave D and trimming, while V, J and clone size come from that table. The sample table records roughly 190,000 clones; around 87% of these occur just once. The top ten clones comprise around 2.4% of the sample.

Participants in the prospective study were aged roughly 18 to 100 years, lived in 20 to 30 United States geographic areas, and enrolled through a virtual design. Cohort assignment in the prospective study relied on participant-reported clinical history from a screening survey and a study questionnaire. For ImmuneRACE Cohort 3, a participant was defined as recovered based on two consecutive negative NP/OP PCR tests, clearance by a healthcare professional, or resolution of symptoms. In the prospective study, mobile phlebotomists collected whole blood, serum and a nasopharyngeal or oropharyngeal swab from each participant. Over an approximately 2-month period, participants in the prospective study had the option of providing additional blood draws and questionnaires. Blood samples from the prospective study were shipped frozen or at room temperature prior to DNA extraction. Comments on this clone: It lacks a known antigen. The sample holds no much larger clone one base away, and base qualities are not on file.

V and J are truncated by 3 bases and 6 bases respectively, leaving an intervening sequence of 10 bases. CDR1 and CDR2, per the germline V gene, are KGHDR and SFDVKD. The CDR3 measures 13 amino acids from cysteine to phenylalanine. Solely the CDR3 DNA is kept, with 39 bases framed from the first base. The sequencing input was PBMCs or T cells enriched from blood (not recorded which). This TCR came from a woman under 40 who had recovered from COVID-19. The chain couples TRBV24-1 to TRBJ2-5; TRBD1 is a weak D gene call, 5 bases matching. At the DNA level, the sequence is TGTGCCACCAGTGATGAAAGGGGAAAGACCCAGTACTTC. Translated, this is CATSDERGKTQYF.